A selection of T cell receptor beta chains follows, all from one sample in a study of blood T cell repertoires in COVID-19. Assay used: immunoSEQ multiplex PCR; TCRdb lists only in-frame clones, some missing. The sample records almost 200,000 clones, around four fifths being singletons. The sample taken for sequencing was peripheral blood. The origin of the receptors is a man between 60 and 75 years old with COVID-19, enrolled during active disease. CDR3s include the opening cysteine and the closing phenylalanine or tryptophan. The order of the fields is clone size, J gene, D gene, V gene, CDR3 DNA, CDR3 protein. A D gene is named only where the DNA matches it firmly. Size is omitted from some rows. Given values are once, few, many or a class for expanded clones.

.,TRBJ1-4,TRBD1,TRBV2,TGTGCCAGCGTACAGGGGGCGAGGGGTACTAATGAAAAACTGTTTTTT,CASVQGARGTNEKLFF
.,TRBJ1-3,TRBD1,TRBV3-1/TRBV3-2,TGTGCCAGCAGCCACCCTTTCAGGGGGCACTCTGGAAACACCATATATTTT,CASSHPFRGHSGNTIYF
.,TRBJ1-4,TRBD1,TRBV6-5,TGTGCCAGCAGTTCTTCAGGGGGGCTTTACGAAAAACTGTTTTTT,CASSSSGGLYEKLFF
few,TRBJ1-1,.,TRBV6-5,TGTGCCAGCAGTTACGGCCGCTACACTGAAGCTTTCTTT,CASSYGRYTEAFF
once,TRBJ2-5,.,TRBV3-1/TRBV3-2,TGTGCCAGCAGCCAAGATCCTGTACGGGTTGGAAAGACCCAGTACTTC,CASSQDPVRVGKTQYF
.,TRBJ2-5,.,TRBV6-5,TGTGCCACCAGACACACCGCGGCACTGCAAGAGACCCAGTACTTC,CATRHTAALQETQYF
.,TRBJ2-1,TRBD2,TRBV5-1,TGCGCCAGCAGAACTAGCGGGAGTTACAATGAGCAGTTCTTC,CASRTSGSYNEQFF
.,TRBJ2-7,.,TRBV7-8,TGTGCCAGCAGCTTAGACCCGGGACACGGCTACGAGCAGTACTTC,CASSLDPGHGYEQYF
.,TRBJ1-2,.,TRBV6-5,TGTGCCAGCACCCAATACCGAGGTAACTATGGCTACACCTTC,CASTQYRGNYGYTF
.,TRBJ1-2,.,TRBV27,TGTGCCAGCAGTTTAGAGGGCAGGGGAAGACGTAACTATGGCTACACCTTC,CASSLEGRGRRNYGYTF
.,TRBJ2-4,TRBD1,TRBV3-1/TRBV3-2,TGTGCCAGCAGCCGCGGGGGACAGGGGGCCCAAAACATTCAGTACTTC,CASSRGGQGAQNIQYF
once,TRBJ1-6,TRBD1,TRBV2,TGTGCCAGCAGAAAGGGACAGTATAATTCACCCCTCCACTTT,CASRKGQYNSPLHF
.,TRBJ1-5,.,TRBV2,TGTGCCAGCACCGAGGGCTATCAGCCCCAGCATTTT,CASTEGYQPQHF
.,TRBJ1-5,TRBD1,TRBV30,TGTGCCTGGGGGGACAGGGGCAATCAGCCCCAGCATTTT,CAWGDRGNQPQHF
once,TRBJ1-2,.,TRBV7-9,TGTGCCAGCAGCTTAGGAACCCTACATACAGGGCTTAACTATGGCTACACCTTC,CASSLGTLHTGLNYGYTF
.,TRBJ1-2,.,TRBV25-1,TGTGCCAGCAGTCATCCGGAAGGCAGGGATGGCTACACCTTC,CASSHPEGRDGYTF
.,TRBJ2-1,.,TRBV29-1,TGCAGCGCTTCTAGCGCCAATGAGCAGTTCTTC,CSASSANEQFF
.,TRBJ2-5,.,TRBV28,TGTGCCAGCAGTTTAGGAGCCCTTGTAGGGACCCAGTACTTC,CASSLGALVGTQYF
.,TRBJ1-2,TRBD1,TRBV6-5,TGTGCCAGCAGTTACGGACAGGGGAGCTATGGCTACACCTTC,CASSYGQGSYGYTF
.,TRBJ1-2,TRBD1,TRBV7-9,TGTGCCAGCAGCCCGGACAGGGCCTATGGCTACACCTTC,CASSPDRAYGYTF
.,TRBJ1-5,.,TRBV18,TGTGCCAGCTCACCAGGGGGGACGGGCAATCAGCCCCAGCATTTT,CASSPGGTGNQPQHF
.,TRBJ2-1,TRBD2,TRBV4-1,TGCGCCAGCAGCCAAGTTAGCGGGAGGGCCTACAATGAGCAGTTCTTC,CASSQVSGRAYNEQFF
.,TRBJ1-2,TRBD1,TRBV5-1,TGCGCCAGCGCGATTTGGGGGGACAGGGTAGATGGCTACACCTTC,CASAIWGDRVDGYTF
many,TRBJ2-2,.,TRBV6-5,TGTGCCAGCAGTAACAGGCCCACCGGGGAGCTGTTTTTT,CASSNRPTGELFF
.,TRBJ1-4,TRBD1,TRBV11-2,TGTGCCAGCAGAAGAACACCAGGGGGCGGTAATGAAAAACTGTTTTTT,CASRRTPGGGNEKLFF
.,TRBJ1-2,TRBD1,TRBV5-1,TGCGCCAGCAGCCGGGGGACAGTCGGCTATGGCTACACCTTC,CASSRGTVGYGYTF
.,TRBJ1-1,.,TRBV27,TGTGCCAGCAGTTTATCGCGCGGGTTTGGGAACACTGAAGCTTTCTTT,CASSLSRGFGNTEAFF
.,TRBJ2-1,.,TRBV21-1,TGTGCCAGCCGACCCGGGGACAGAATCTACAATGAGCAGTTCTTC,CASRPGDRIYNEQFF
.,TRBJ1-2,.,TRBV6-5,TGTGCCAGCAGTTACTCGATACCGCGGGGGAATGGCTACACCTTC,CASSYSIPRGNGYTF
.,TRBJ2-6,.,TRBV11-1,TGTGCCAGCAGCTTGGGACACCGGGCCAACGTCCTGACTTTC,CASSLGHRANVLTF
.,TRBJ1-1,.,TRBV27,TGTGCCAGCAGTTTTGGGGGGTTAGCGAACACTGAAGCTTTCTTT,CASSFGGLANTEAFF
.,TRBJ1-3,.,TRBV30,TGTGCTCGGGACTCTGGAAACACCATATATTTT,CARDSGNTIYF